This record covers a single T cell receptor (beta chain). Its specificity is unknown. These data belong to a study of T cells expressing NK-cell markers. TCRdb re-called the 5' RACE reads; one entry per CDR3 protein, DNA not given. This table holds about 150,000 distinct CDR3 sequences. Study-wide results and caveats: Of the CD8+ T cell pool in about 6 donors, roughly 1.0-8% was accounted for by dominant NKG2C+ clonotypes.

This receptor was taken from a man aged 18 to 69 in good health. Sequenced sample: blood T cells: a sorted CD56 or NKG2C T cell subset, CD4+ or CD8+ T cells, or bulk PBMC T cells (not recorded which).

The CDR3 loop is CASSQTRTGHEQYF. This rearrangement joins TRBV7-9 to TRBJ2-7; TCRdb's assignment of TRBD1 cannot be checked, as there is no DNA. The CDR3 sequence is 14 residues long. In germline, CDR1 is SEHNR, CDR2 FQNEAQ (reference sequence). The whole variable domain, remainder taken from reference TRBV7-9 and TRBJ2-7, is DTGVSQNPRHKITKRGQNVTFRCDPISEHNRLYWYRQTLGQGPEFLTYFQNEAQLEKSRLLSDRFSAERPKGSFSTLEIQRTEQGDSAMYLCASSQTRTGHEQYFGPGTRLTVT.